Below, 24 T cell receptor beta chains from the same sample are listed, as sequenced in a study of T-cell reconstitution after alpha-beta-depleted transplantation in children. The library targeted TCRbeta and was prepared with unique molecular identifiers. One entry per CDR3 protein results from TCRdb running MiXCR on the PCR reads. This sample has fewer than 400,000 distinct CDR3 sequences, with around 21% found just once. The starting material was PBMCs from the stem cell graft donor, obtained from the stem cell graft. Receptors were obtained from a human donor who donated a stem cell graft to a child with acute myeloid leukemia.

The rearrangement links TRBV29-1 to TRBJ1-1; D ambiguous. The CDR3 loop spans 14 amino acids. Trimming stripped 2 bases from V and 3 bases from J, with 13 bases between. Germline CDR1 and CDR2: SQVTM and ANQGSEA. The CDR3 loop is CSVERRLGDTEAFF. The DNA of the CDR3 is TGCAGCGTTGAACGACGGTTAGGAGACACTGAAGCTTTCTTT.

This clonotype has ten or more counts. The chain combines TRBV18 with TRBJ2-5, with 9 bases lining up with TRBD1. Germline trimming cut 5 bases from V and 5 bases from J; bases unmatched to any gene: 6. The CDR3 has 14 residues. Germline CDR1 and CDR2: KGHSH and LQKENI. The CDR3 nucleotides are TGTGCCAGCTCATCCCGGACAGGGGAGGAGACCCAGTACTTC. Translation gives CASSSRTGEETQYF.

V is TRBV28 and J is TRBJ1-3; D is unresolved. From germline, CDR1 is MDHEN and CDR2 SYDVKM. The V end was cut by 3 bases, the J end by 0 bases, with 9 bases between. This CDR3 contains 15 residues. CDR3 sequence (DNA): TGTGCCAGCAGTTTCCTGGAGAGCTCTGGAAACACCATATATTTT. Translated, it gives CASSFLESSGNTIYF.

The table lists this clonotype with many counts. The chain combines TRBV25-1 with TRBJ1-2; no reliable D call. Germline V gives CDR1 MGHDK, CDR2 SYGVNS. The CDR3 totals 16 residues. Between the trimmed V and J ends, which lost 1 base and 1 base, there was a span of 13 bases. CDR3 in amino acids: CASSEFGFADNYGYTF. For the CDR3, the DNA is TGTGCCAGCAGTGAATTTGGATTTGCGGATAACTATGGCTACACCTTC.

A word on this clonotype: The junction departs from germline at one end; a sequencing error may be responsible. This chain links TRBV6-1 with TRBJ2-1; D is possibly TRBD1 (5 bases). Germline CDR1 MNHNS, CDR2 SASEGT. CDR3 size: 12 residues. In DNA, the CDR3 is TGTGCCAGCAGAGAAGCAGGGAAAGGGCAGTTCTTC. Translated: CASREAGKGQFF.

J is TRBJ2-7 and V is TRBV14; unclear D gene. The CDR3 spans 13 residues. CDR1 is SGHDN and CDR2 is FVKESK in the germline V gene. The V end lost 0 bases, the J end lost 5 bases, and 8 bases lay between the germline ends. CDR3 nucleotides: TGTGCCAGCAGCCAAGATTGGGATGACGAGCAGTACTTC. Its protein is CASSQDWDDEQYF.

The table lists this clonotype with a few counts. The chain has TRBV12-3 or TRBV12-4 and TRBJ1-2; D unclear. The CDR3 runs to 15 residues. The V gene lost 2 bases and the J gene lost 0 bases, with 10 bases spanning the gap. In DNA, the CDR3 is TGTGCCAGCAGTTTATCAACATCTGCTAACTATGGCTACACCTTC. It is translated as CASSLSTSANYGYTF.

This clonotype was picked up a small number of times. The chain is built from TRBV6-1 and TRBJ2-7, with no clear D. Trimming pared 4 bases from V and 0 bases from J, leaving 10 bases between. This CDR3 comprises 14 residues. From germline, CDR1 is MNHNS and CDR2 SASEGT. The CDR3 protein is CASSAQWSSYEQYF. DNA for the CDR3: TGTGCCAGCAGTGCACAGTGGAGCTCCTACGAGCAGTACTTC.

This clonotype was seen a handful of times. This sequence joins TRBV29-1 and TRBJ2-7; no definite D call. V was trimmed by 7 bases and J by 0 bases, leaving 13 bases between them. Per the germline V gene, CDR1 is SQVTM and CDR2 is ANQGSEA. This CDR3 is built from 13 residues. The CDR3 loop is CSAIPDVSYEQYF. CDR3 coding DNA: TGCAGCGCCATTCCCGACGTCTCCTACGAGCAGTACTTC.

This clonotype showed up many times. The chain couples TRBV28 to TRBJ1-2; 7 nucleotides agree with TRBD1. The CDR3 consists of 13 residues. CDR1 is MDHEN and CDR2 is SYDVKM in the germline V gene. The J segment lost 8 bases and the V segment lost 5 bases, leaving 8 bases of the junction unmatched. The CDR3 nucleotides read TGTGCCAGCAGTCACGACAGGGTTGACGGCTACACCTTC. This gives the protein CASSHDRVDGYTF.

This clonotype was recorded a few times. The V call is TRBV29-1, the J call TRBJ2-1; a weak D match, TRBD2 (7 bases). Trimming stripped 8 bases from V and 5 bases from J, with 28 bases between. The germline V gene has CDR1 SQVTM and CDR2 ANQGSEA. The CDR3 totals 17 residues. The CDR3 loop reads CSLGGRGTLFGNNEQFF. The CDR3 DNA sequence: TGCAGCCTCGGGGGGCGGGGGACCCTATTCGGAAACAATGAGCAGTTCTTC.

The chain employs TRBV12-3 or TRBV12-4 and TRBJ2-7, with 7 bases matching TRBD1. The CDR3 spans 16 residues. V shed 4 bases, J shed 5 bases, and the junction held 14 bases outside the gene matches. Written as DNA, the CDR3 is TGTGCCAGCAGTTCGTGGGACAGAACCTTGGTCCACGAGCAGTACTTC. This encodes CASSSWDRTLVHEQYF.

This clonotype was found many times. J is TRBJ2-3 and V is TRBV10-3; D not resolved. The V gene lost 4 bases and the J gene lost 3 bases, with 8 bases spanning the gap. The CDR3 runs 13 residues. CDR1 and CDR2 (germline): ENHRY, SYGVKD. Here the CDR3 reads CAISGHGTDTQYF. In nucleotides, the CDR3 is TGTGCCATCAGTGGGCACGGAACAGATACGCAGTATTTT.

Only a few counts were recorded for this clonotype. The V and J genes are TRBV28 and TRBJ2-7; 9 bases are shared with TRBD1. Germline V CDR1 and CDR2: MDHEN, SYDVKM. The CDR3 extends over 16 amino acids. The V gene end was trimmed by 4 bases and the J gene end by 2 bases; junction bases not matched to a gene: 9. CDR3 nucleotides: TGTGCCAGCAGTTCGACCGGGACAGGGCGCCCCTACGAGCAGTACTTC. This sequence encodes CASSSTGTGRPYEQYF.

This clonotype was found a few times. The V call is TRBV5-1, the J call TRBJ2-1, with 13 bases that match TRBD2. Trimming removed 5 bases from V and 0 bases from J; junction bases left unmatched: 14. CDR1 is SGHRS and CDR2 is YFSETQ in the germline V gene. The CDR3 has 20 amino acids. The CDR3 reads CASREAGTSGTRGSYNEQFF. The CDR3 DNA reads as TGCGCCAGCAGAGAAGCCGGGACTAGCGGGACGAGGGGCTCCTACAATGAGCAGTTCTTC.

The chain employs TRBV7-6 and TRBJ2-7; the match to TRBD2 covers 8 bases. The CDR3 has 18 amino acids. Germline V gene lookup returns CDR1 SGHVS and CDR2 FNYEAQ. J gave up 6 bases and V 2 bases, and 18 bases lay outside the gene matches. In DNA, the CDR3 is TGTGCCAGCAGCTTAAACGTTGCGACGGGACTAGATATCGGCGAGCAGTACTTC. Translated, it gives CASSLNVATGLDIGEQYF.

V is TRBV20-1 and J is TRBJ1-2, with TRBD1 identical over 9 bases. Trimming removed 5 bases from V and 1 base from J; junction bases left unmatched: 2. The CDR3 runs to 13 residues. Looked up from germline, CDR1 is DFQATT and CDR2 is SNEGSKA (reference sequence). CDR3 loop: CSARQGDNYGYTF. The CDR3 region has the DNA TGCAGTGCTCGACAGGGGGATAACTATGGCTACACCTTC.

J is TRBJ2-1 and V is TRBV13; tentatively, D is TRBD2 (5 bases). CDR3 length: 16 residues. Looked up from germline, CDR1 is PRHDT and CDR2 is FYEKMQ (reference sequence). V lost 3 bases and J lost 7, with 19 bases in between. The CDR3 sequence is CASSFPDSKTGNEQFF. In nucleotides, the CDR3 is TGTGCCAGCAGCTTTCCCGACTCAAAAACGGGGAATGAGCAGTTCTTC.

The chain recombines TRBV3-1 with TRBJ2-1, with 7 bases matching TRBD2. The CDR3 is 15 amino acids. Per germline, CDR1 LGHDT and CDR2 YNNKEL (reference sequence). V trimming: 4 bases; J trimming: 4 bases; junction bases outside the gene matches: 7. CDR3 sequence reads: CASSRSAGSYNEQFF. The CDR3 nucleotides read TGTGCCAGCAGCCGGTCAGCGGGAAGTTACAATGAGCAGTTCTTC.

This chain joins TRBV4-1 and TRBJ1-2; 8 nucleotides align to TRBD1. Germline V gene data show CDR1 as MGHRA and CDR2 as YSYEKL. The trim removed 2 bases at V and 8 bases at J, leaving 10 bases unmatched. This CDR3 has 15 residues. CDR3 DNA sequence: TGCGCCAGCAGCCAAAAGGCAGGGGGCGCGGAAGGCTACACCTTC. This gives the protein CASSQKAGGAEGYTF.

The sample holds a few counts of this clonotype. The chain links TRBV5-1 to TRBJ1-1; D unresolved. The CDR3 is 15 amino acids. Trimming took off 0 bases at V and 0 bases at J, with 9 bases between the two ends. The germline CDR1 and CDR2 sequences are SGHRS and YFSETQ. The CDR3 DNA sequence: TGCGCCAGCAGCTTGGAATCAGGCATGAACACTGAAGCTTTCTTT. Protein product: CASSLESGMNTEAFF.

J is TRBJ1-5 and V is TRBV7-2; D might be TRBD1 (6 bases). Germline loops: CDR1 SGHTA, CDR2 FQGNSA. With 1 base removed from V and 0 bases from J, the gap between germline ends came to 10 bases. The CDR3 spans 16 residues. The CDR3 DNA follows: TGTGCCAGCAGCTTAGATGGGGGCAATAGCAATCAGCCCCAGCATTTT. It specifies CASSLDGGNSNQPQHF. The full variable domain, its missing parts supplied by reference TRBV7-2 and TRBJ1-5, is GAGVSQSPSNKVTEKGKDVELRCDPISGHTALYWYRQSLGQGLEFLIYFQGNSAPDKSGLPSDRFSAERTGGSVSTLTIQRTQQEDSAVYLCASSLDGGNSNQPQHFGDGTRLSIL.

CDR3 amino acids: CASSYDRAAEQFF. As DNA, the CDR3 is TGTGCCAGCAGTTACGATAGGGCGGCTGAGCAGTTCTTC. The rearrangement links TRBV6-2 or TRBV6-3 to TRBJ2-1; the D is unclear. V shed 2 bases and J shed 9 bases, with 11 bases lying between them. The CDR3 is 13 amino acids. Germline V CDR1 and CDR2: MNHEY, SVGEGT.

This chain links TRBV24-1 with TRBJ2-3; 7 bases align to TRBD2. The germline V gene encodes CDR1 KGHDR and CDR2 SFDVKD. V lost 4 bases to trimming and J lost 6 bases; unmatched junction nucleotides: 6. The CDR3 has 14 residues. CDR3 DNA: TGTGCCACCAGTGACCCCTCCGGGGGGGATACGCAGTATTTT. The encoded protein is CATSDPSGGDTQYF.